This T cell receptor (beta chain) was sequenced for a study of identical twins. Study-wide points: In drawing conclusions, the study used cross-sectional statistical analysis and did not follow the same donors. For cord blood, abundant beta clonotypes had fewer insertions, unlike memory repertoires, which showed none.

CDR1 and CDR2 (germline): SSHAT, FNYEAQ (reference sequence). The CDR3 is 15 residues long. As for this clonotype: As yet, its antigen is unknown. The junction does not match germline at one end; this may be a read error.

A universal primer site was created by template switching, with the cDNA bearing unique molecular identifiers. A single record per CDR3 protein comes from TCRdb applying MiXCR to the 5' RACE reads. The profile covers 450,000 or so distinct CDR3 sequences, with 14% appearing a single time and roughly 0.5% taken by the ten largest. The data also belong to a second study, concerning yellow fever vaccine responses in identical twins.

Sequenced input: CD4+ T cells sorted from blood. This sequence joins TRBV7-7 and TRBJ2-7, with a tentative D call TRBD1 (5 bases). The clonotype comes from a woman aged 18-29 years in good health. CDR3: CASSLLINRSYEQYF. CDR3 coding DNA: TGTGCTAGCAGCTTACTAATAAACAGGTCCTACGAGCAGTACTTC.